This T cell receptor beta chain was obtained from a study of beta chain features in type 1 diabetes. Blood was collected once per donor into heparin, averaging around 120 mL. V was pared by 2 bases and J by 1 base, with 2 bases between. The CDR3 runs to 12 residues. Germline CDR1 is MDHEN and CDR2 is SYDVKM. Notes on this clone: As yet, its antigen is unknown. This CDR3 is also generated by other DNA sequences in the sample.

Study results and limitations: There was a moderate but significant shortening of TCRB CDR3s in all four CD4+ subsets of Type 1 diabetes patients. The similarity of naive, central memory and Treg TCRB repertoires appeared greater among patients than among healthy donors.

TCRB transcripts that were expressed got sequenced, as all of the isolated RNA had been reverse transcribed. TCRdb keeps only in-frame clones here, not all; method: immunoSEQ multiplex PCR. The sample contains over 500,000 clones, 15% to 19% of which appear only once. The sample consisted of naive CD4+ T cells from blood. The clonotype originates from a man between 18 and 29 years old in good health. V is TRBV28 and J is TRBJ1-1; no clear D. The CDR3, as DNA: TGTGCCAGCAGTTTAAGGAACACTGAAGCTTTCTTT. Translated, it gives CASSLRNTEAFF.